This T cell receptor beta chain is drawn from a study of shared clonotypes between healthy human individuals. Original handling: As immunoSEQ supplied junction-only sequences (without quality scores), filtering differed. Here immunoSEQ multiplex PCR was the method, and the copy in TCRdb shows in-frame clones only, minus some. V, J and clone size are those of that table, while D and trimming were read from the DNA. The sample includes about half a million clones, 70% to 80% of them seen just once. Those who donated were healthy HIV-negative adults, with no recent acute infections or vaccinations reported. Those who donated, Caucasian adults without exception, all lived in Nashville, Tennessee. Sequencing input: PBMCs. This clonotype was sampled from a woman aged 40 to 50 in good health. Some clones in this sample may be carry-over from other donors' samples.

The chain's CDR3 is CAWSRDIYYEQYF. In DNA form, the CDR3 reads TGTGCCTGGAGCCGCGACATTTACTACGAGCAGTACTTC. The J gene is TRBJ2-7, the V gene TRBV30; D remains ambiguous. V lost 3 bases and J 3 bases, leaving 12 bases between the germline ends. This CDR3 contains 13 residues. Per the germline V gene, CDR1 is GTSNPN and CDR2 is SVGIG (reference sequence). The complete variable domain, with remaining parts taken from reference TRBV30 and TRBJ2-7, reads SQTIHQWPATLVQPVGSPLSLECTVEGTSNPNLYWYRQAAGRGLQLLFYSVGIGQISSEVPQNLSASRPQDRQFILSSKKLLLSDSGFYLCAWSRDIYYEQYFGPGTRLTVT.